This note documents a single TCR beta chain sequence. The antigen remains unidentified. These data are taken from a study of siplizumab effects on memory and regulatory T cells. Study-wide findings and caveats: Suppressive function of proliferating Tregs from siplizumab cultures was not confirmed.

TCRdb's copy holds only in-frame clones and misses some; the assay was immunoSEQ multiplex PCR. The data contain more than 50,000 clones, roughly 93% of them singletons. Trimming took 8 bases from V and 4 from J; bases not matched to a gene: 9. CDR1 and CDR2 from the germline V gene are LNHDA and SQIVND (reference sequence). This CDR3 is 14 amino acids long. The chain carries TRBV19 and TRBJ2-5; 8 bases are a match to TRBD1. Sequenced material: CD8+ T cells sorted from blood. This clonotype was sampled from a human donor in good health. The CDR3 sequence is CASGRTGMRETQYF. The DNA for the CDR3 is TGTGCCAGTGGAAGGACAGGGATGAGAGAGACCCAGTACTTC. The full variable domain, with the rest looked up from reference TRBV19 and TRBJ2-5, is DGGITQSPKYLFRKEGQNVTLSCEQNLNHDAMYWYRQDPGQGLRLIYYSQIVNDFQKGDIAEGYSVSREKKESFPLTVTSAQKNPTAFYLCASGRTGMRETQYFGPGTRLLVL.